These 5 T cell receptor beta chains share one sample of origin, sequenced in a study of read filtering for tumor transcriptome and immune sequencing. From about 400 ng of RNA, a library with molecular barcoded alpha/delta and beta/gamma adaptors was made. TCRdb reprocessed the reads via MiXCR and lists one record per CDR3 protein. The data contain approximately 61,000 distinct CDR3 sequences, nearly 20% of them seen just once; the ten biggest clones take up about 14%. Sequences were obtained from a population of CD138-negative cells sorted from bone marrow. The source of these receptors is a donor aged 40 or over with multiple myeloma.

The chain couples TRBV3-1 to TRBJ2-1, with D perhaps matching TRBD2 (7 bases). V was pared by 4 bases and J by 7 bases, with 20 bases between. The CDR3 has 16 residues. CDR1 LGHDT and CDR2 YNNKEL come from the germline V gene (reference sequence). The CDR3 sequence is CASSLGVTGGGNEQFF. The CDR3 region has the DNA TGTGCCAGCAGCCTCGGAGTAACGGGGGGCGGTAATGAGCAGTTCTTC.

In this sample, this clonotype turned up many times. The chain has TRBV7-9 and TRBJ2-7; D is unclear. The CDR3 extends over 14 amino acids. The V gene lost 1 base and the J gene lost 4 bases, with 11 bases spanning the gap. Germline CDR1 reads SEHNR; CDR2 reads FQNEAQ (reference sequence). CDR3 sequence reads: CASSLGSIEYEQYF. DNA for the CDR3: TGTGCCAGCAGCTTAGGCTCGATTGAGTACGAGCAGTACTTC.

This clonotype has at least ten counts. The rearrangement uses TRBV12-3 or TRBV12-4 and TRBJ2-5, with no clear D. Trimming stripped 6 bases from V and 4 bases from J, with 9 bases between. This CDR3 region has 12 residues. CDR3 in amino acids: CASRQAGETQYF. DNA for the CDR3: TGTGCCAGCAGGCAGGCAGGAGAGACCCAGTACTTC.

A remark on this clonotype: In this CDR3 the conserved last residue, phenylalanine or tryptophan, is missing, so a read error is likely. In DNA, the CDR3 is TGCGCCAGCAGCTTGGAATCGGGCAGGAGTAGAGAAGCTTTCTCT. It translates to CASSLESGRSREAFS. The chain carries TRBV5-1 and TRBJ1-1; D remains unclear. V lost 0 bases and J 8 bases, leaving 17 bases between the germline ends. The CDR3 contains 15 residues. The germline gives CDR1 SGHRS, CDR2 YFSETQ.

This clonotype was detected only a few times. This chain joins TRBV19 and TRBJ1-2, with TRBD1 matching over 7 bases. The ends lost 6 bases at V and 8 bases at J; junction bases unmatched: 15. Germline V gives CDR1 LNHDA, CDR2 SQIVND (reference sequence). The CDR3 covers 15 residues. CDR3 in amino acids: CASSTSGTGVHGYTF. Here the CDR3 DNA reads TGTGCCAGTAGCACTTCCGGTACAGGGGTACACGGCTACACCTTC.